The source of this TCR beta chain is a study of cytomegalovirus exposure and HLA in healthy donors (dated by TCRdb to about 2017). With regard to the full study: According to an earlier analysis of a few hundred of the donors, some 170 million T cells yielded 120 million or so unique TCR beta sequences and about 300 Gb of sequence data. Class I and class II HLA loci were covered by the typing at four-digit resolution. The aim of the study was to test whether cataloging public T cell receptors could identify signatures of past pathogen exposure. Of the roughly 420 genotyped donors, less than 85% were placed in the genetic ancestry cluster associated with self-reported Caucasian donors. All discovery cohort repertoires had been generated on a single sequencing platform. Using immunosequencing, the study profiled T cell repertoires from fewer than 850 subjects and related those repertoires to cytomegalovirus serostatus. An earlier analysis of some 500 of the donors applied high-throughput TCR beta sequencing to assess whether each TCR beta V gene segment acted as functional or pseudogenic. Among roughly 400 genotyped donors of the cohort, an average of roughly 230,000 unique TCR beta nucleotide sequences was sequenced per donor, of which 15% to 20% were non-productive. Rather than using new phenotypic data, the later analysis identified candidate immune exposures from TCR beta sequences and from how often those sequences occurred across donors. A separate validation cohort of roughly 130 different subjects was used in addition to the 666-subject first cohort. Donor age, sex, ethnicity and CMV serostatus were compiled together with the repertoire data. A later analysis re-analyzed previously published TCR beta repertoires from 666 donors and added high-resolution HLA genotyping to study TCR occurrence patterns. The study combined high-throughput TCR immunosequencing, statistical association of individual TCRs with disease status, and machine learning to predict cytomegalovirus infection status. Genome-wide SNP genotypes for about three fifths of the roughly 670 donors were used in a later genetic analysis, which treated that subset as a discovery cohort. A handful of DR-DQ haplotypes were handled as single units for association and clustering because linkage in the cohort was strong. An early release that covered fewer than 750 HLA-typed donors contained 300 to 350 gigabases of sequencing data and tens of millions of unique TCR sequences. The number of donors typed differed by locus, with 629-630 for A, B, C, DRB1 and DQB1, about 500 for DQA1, 600 to 610 for DPA1, and some 440 for DPB1.

A word on this clone: What this receptor recognizes is not known. The junction departs from the called germline gene at one end, perhaps through a read error.

General conclusions and limits of the study: In a later analysis, HLA-associated TCR beta chains showed more clonal expansion and lower generation probabilities than non-associated chains that were equally common. Only TCR beta chains were sequenced in this cohort, and the absence of alpha or paired-chain data limited detectable features. The classifier was reported to diagnose cytomegalovirus status with high specificity and sensitivity in both the original and validation cohorts. An association between a missense DCLRE1C variant and V-gene and J-gene trimming of TCR beta chains was found in a later genetic analysis and replicated in an independent cohort. A further reported finding was that TCR beta sequences accurately predicted the HLA-A and HLA-B alleles for most subjects in the first cohort. A later genetic analysis reported fewer N-insertions in productive TCRs among donors in an Asian-associated ancestry cluster than the roughly 700-donor mean. Several of the top co-occurrence clusters appeared to be linked to parvovirus B19, influenza, CMV and Epstein-Barr virus, according to a later analysis. When HLA alleles, especially DR and DQ, strongly co-occurred, TCR associations were difficult to assign to individual alleles. While some public TCRs were present in many individuals, most TCR sequences turned up only very rarely across donors. A later analysis associated about 18,000 TCR beta sequences with specific HLA alleles at a false discovery rate of 0.05. Because HLA typing was missing for some donors at each locus, association tests included only the typed subset. Most CMV-associated TCR beta chains appeared to be HLA-restricted in a later analysis, and the HLA associations seemed to be driven largely by CMV exposure. For the cohort, immune exposure information was limited to CMV serostatus. In an earlier analysis of approximately 590 of the donors, most TCR beta V segments appeared in productive rearrangements about 87% or about 30% of the time, broadly matching IMGT annotations. According to a later analysis, TCR association rates differed among HLA loci, with DRB1 alleles showing the most associated TCRs and HLA-C alleles showing the fewest. In vitro tests confirmed that a few of the cytomegalovirus-associated TCR beta chains recognize cytomegalovirus antigens. Roughly uniform sequencing depth across donors was assumed in presence/absence analyses, although this assumption may not hold. The earlier analysis of nearly 600 of the donors excluded around 17 rarely observed V segments, including chromosome 9 orphons, because counts were too low. According to the authors, the approach could potentially be generalized to other disease states and immunological phenotypes. Correlated functional status among segregating V segments might reflect linkage disequilibrium, but an unknown experimental factor could not be ruled out. The study gave a list of 150 to 200 TCR beta chains associated with cytomegalovirus. A group of highly shared sequence variants was considered likely to be a technical artifact of the sequencing pipeline.

In total, roughly 670 healthy bone marrow donors made up the cohort. All cohort members were sampled while nominally healthy, although unrecorded immune exposures were likely present. The donor was CMV seronegative and was included in the group of 352 seronegative cohort members. A peripheral blood sample was provided by each donor, and peripheral blood mononuclear cells were used for TCR beta sequencing. The Qiagen DNeasy Blood Extraction Kit was used to extract genomic DNA from the blood cell samples. Libraries came from the immunoSEQ multiplex PCR assay. For the multiplex PCR, a mixture combining 60 forward primers for TCR Vbeta segments and 13 reverse primers for TCR Jbeta segments was used. A multiplex PCR assay on genomic DNA amplified the CDR3 region of rearranged TCR beta genes. On the Illumina HiSeq System, the amplified TCR beta libraries were sequenced as 87-base-pair reads. On the authors' methods: Across the 670 or so repertoires, a later analysis counted tens of millions of unique TCR beta chains, 9.5 million to 12 million of which were shared by at least two donors. Raw reads were error-corrected and collapsed into unique sequences with a nearest-neighbor algorithm that merged closely related sequences to remove PCR and sequencing errors. To assign V, D and J gene segments, CDR3 sequences were aligned to IMGT reference sequences. For a sequence to be retained, a match of at least six nucleotides was required to both a V gene segment and a J gene segment. A rearrangement counted as productive if the CDR3 had no stop codons and remained in frame with V and J, and every other rearrangement counted as non-productive. Following IMGT convention, CDR3 was defined as the stretch from the second conserved V-encoded cysteine to the conserved J-encoded phenylalanine. In an earlier analysis of around 540 of the donors, sequences lacking an unambiguous match to a single V gene segment were excluded. An earlier analysis of several hundred of the donors called V segments functional above 56.7% productive rearrangements and segregating when the between-donor standard deviation exceeded 5%. To diagnose cytomegalovirus status from the catalog of TCR beta chain sequences, a statistical classification framework was built. V and J gene assignment, in a later analysis, came from comparing TCR nucleotide sequences with IMGT/GENE-DB human TR gene sequences. A later analysis assigned CDR3 sequences and most-parsimonious VDJ recombination scenarios with the TCRdist pipeline. In a later analysis, each TCR beta chain was defined by its CDR3 amino acid sequence together with its V-gene family, and reads without a unique V-gene family were excluded. To address suspected cross-contamination and a sequencing artifact, a later analysis removed 450 to 700 highly shared, low-generation-probability nucleotide sequences. In a later analysis, a clonal expansion index for each public chain was calculated from normalized within-repertoire ranks of inferred template counts. A later analysis computed generation probabilities with a VDJ recombination model fitted to out-of-frame rearrangements, and checked the results against IGoR. Hypergeometric tests were used in a later analysis to score TCR-TCR, TCR-HLA and TCR-CMV co-occurrence, with a repertoire-size bias correction applied to the TCR pairs. To estimate false discovery rates, a later analysis permuted the HLA or CMV assignments 20 times. A later analysis grouped co-occurring TCRs with DBSCAN, adding TCRdist sequence similarity when clustering within HLA-allele-positive subsets. Co-occurrence clustering excluded repertoires with fewer than 30,000 or more than 120,000 public chains, plus five with anomalous nucleotide sharing. Not all clones reach the TCRdb copy of this immuneACCESS table, which keeps in-frame sequences only. Checked studies attribute under half of the gap to unresolved V genes and leave the rest unexplained. The V and J calls and the clone size are those of that table, but D and trimming were determined from the DNA. This sample is represented by 100,000 or so clones; over 75% of them were singletons. The ten largest clonotypes hold around 2% of the sample.

Sequencing was carried out using PBMCs. The receptor was derived from a man between 18 and 35 years old in good health and CMV-seronegative.

The CDR3 sequence is CSVEGLAGARIIF. The DNA reads as follows: TGCAGCGTTGAAGGGCTAGCGGGGGCTCGTATAATCTTC. Recombination connected TRBV29-1 to TRBJ2-1; 10 central nucleotides agree with TRBD2. The CDR3 spans 13 residues, from the cysteine through the phenylalanine. Kept here is only the CDR3 DNA, which spans 39 bases and is read in frame from base 1. Reading the germline V gene gives CDR1 SQVTM and CDR2 ANQGSEA.